This T cell receptor beta chain was recorded in a study of TIL therapy for anti-PD-1-resistant metastatic lung cancer. Sequencing used immunoSEQ v3. Libraries were prepared by immunoSEQ multiplex PCR; TCRdb keeps only in-frame clonotypes and omits some of them. The sample lists 35,000 to 55,000 clones, about 80% seen once, with more than 12% in the top ten. The time point denotes: pre-treatment sample, taken before nivolumab and TIL therapy. Patients were adults with stage 4 NSCLC. Germline lookup yields CDR1 SGHAT and CDR2 FQNNGV. The CDR3 totals 16 residues. The junction had 7 bases not matched to a gene; V was cut back by 7 bases and J by 4 bases.

The clonotype was recovered from a man aged 65 to 85 with non-small cell lung cancer. The chain links TRBV11-2 to TRBJ2-3; TRBD2 aligns across 14 bases. The sample consisted of blood, taken at baseline. This CDR3 reads CASTRLAGGLADTQYF. The CDR3 DNA follows: TGTGCCAGCACCAGACTAGCGGGAGGGTTGGCAGATACGCAGTATTTT.